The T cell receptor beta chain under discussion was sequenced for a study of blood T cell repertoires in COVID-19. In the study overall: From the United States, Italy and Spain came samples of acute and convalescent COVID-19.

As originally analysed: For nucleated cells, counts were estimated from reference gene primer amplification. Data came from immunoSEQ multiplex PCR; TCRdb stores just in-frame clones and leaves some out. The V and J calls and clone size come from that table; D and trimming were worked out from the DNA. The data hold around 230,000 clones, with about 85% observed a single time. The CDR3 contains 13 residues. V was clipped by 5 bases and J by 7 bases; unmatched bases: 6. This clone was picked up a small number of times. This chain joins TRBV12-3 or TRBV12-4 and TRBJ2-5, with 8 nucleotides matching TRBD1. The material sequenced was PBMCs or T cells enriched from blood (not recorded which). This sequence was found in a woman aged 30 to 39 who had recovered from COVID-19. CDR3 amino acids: CASSKDRDGTQYF. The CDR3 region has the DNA TGTGCCAGCAGTAAGGACAGGGATGGGACCCAGTACTTC.